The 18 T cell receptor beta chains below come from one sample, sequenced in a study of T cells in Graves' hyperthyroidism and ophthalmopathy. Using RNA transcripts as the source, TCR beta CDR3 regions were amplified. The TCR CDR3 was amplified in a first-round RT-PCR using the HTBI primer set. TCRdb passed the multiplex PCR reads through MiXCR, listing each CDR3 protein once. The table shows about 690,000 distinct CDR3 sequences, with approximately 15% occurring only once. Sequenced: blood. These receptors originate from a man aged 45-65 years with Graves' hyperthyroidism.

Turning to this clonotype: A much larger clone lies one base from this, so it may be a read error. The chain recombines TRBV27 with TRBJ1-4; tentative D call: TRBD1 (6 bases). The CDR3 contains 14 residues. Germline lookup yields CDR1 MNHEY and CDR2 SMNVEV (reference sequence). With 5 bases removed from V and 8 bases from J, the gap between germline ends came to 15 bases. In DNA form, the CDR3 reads TGTGCCAGCAGTAGACGGGGGCTCGGGGAAAAACTGTTTTTT. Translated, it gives CASSRRGLGEKLFF.

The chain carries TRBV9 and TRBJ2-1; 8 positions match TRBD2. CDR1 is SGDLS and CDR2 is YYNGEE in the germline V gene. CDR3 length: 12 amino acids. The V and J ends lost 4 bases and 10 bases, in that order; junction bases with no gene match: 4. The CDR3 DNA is TGTGCCAGCAGCTCTAGACTAGCGGAGCAGTTCTTC. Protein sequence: CASSSRLAEQFF.

In DNA, the CDR3 is TGTGCCAGCAGCCAAGAGGCCGCTTGGACGGCCTACGAGCAGTACTTC. Amino acids: CASSQEAAWTAYEQYF. The chain has TRBV3-1 and TRBJ2-7; D unresolved. The CDR3 runs to 16 residues. The germline V and J ends were trimmed by 0 bases and 2 bases, with 14 bases remaining between them. The V gene's germline CDR1 is LGHDT and CDR2 YNNKEL (reference sequence).

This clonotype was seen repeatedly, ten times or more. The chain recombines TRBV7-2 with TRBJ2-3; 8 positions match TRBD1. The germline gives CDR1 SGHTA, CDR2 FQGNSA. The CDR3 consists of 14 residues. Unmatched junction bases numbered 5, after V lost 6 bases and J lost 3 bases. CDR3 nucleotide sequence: TGTGCCAGCAGACCGGGACAGGTAACAGATACGCAGTATTTT. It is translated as CASRPGQVTDTQYF.

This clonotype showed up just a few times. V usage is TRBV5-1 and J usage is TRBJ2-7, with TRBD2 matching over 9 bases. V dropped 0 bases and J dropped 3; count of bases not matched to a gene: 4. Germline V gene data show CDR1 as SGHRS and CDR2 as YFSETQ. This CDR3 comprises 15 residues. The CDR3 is CASSLVGSGSYEQYF. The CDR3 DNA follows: TGCGCCAGCAGCTTGGTCGGTAGCGGGAGCTACGAGCAGTACTTC. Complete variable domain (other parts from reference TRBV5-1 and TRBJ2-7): KAGVTQTPRYLIKTRGQQVTLSCSPISGHRSVSWYQQTPGQGLQFLFEYFSETQRNKGNFPGRFSGRQFSNSRSEMNVSTLELGDSALYLCASSLVGSGSYEQYFGPGTRLTVT.

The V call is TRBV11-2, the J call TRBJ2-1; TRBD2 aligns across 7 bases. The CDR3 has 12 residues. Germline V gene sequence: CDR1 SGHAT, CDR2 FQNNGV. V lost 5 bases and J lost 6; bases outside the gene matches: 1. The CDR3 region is CASSKRGNEQFF. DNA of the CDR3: TGTGCCAGCAGCAAGCGGGGCAATGAGCAGTTCTTC.

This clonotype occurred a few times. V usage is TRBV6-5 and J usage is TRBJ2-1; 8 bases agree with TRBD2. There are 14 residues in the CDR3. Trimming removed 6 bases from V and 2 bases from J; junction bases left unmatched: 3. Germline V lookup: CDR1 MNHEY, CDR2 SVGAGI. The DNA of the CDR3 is TGTGCCAGCAGGTACGGGAGGGCCTACAATGAGCAGTTCTTC. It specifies CASRYGRAYNEQFF.

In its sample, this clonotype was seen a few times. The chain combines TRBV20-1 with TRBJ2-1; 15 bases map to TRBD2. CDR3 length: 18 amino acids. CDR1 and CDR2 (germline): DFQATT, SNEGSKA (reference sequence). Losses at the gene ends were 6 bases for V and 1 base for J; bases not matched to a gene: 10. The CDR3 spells CSAAGLAGGRGSYNEQFF. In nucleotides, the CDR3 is TGCAGTGCCGCGGGACTAGCGGGAGGCCGGGGGTCCTACAATGAGCAGTTCTTC.

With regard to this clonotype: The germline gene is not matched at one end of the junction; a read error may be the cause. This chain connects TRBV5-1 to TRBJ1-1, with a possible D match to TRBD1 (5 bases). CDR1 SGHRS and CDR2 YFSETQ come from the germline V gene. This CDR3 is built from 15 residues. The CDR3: CASSLVTGVNTGAFF. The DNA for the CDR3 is TGCGCCAGCAGCTTGGTCACAGGCGTGAACACTGGAGCTTTCTTT.

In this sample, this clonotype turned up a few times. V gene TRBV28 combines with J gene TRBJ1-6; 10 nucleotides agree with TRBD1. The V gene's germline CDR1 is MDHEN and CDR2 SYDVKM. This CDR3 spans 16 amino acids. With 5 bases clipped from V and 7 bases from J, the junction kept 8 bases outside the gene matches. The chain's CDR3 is CASSPPGQGLNSPLHF. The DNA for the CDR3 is TGTGCCAGCAGTCCTCCGGGACAGGGGTTGAATTCACCCCTCCACTTT. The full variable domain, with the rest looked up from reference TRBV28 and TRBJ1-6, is DVKVTQSSRYLVKRTGEKVFLECVQDMDHENMFWYRQDPGLGLRLIYFSYDVKMKEKGDIPEGYSVSREKKERFSLILESASTNQTSMYLCASSPPGQGLNSPLHFGNGTRLTVT.

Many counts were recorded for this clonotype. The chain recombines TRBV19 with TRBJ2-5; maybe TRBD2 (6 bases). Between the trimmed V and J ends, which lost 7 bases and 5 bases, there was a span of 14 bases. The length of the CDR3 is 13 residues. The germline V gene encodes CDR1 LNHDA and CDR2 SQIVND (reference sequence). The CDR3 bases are TGTGCCAGTATGGAGGGGCTTGGGGAGACCCAGTACTTC. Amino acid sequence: CASMEGLGETQYF.

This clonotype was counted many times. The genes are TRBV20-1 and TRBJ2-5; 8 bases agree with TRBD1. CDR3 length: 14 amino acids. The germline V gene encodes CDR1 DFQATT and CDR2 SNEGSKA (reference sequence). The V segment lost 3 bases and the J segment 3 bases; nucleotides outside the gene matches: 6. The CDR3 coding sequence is TGCAGTGCTAGTAACCCGACAGGGGAAGAGACCCAGTACTTC. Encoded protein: CSASNPTGEETQYF.

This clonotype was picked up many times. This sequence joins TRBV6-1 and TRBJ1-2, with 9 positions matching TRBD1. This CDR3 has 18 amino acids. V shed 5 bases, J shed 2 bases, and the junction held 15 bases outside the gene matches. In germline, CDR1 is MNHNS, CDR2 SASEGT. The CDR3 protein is CASSSNRYPGTGNYGYTF. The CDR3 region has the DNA TGTGCCAGCAGTTCCAACCGGTATCCGGGGACAGGGAACTATGGCTACACCTTC.

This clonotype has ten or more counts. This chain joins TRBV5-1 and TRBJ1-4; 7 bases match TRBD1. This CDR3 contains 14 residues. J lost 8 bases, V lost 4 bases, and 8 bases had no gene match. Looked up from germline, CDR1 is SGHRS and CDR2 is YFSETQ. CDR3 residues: CASSPGQEREKLFF. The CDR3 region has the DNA TGCGCCAGCAGCCCCGGACAGGAACGCGAAAAACTGTTTTTT.

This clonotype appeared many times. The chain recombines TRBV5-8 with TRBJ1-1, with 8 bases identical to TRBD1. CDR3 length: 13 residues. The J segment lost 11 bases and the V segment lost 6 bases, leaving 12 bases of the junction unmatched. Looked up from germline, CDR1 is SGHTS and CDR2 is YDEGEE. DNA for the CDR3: TGTGCCAGCACCCGGACAGGGACACTGAATGCTTTCTTT. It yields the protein CASTRTGTLNAFF.

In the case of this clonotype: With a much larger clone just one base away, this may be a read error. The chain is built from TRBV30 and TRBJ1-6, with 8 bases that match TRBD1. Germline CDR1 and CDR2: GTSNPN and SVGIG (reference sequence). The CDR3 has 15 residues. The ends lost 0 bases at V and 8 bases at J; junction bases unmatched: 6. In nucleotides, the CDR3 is TGTGCCTGGAGTGTTTTTGACAGGGGAGATTCACCCCTCCACTTT. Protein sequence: CAWSVFDRGDSPLHF.

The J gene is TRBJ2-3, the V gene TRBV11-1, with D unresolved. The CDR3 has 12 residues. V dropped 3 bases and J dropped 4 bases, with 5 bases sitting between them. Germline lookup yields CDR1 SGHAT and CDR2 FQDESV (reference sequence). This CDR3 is CASSFEADTQYF. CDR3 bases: TGTGCCAGCAGCTTCGAGGCAGATACGCAGTATTTT.

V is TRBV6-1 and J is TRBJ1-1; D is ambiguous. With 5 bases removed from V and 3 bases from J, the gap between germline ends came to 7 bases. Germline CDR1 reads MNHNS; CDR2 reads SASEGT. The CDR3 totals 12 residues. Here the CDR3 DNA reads TGTGCCAGCAGTTCCAGAGACACTGAAGCTTTCTTT. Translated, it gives CASSSRDTEAFF.